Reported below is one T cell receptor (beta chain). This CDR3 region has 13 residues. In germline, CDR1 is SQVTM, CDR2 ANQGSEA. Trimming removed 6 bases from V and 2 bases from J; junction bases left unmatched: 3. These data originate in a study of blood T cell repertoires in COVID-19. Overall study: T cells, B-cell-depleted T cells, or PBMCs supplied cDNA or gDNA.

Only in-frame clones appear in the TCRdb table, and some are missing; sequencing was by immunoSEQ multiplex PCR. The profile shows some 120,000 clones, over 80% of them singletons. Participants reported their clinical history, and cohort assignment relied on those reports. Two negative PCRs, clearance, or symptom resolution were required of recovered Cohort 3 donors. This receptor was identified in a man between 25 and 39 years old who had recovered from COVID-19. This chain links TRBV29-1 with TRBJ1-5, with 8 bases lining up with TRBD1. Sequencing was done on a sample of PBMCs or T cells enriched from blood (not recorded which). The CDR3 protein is CSVAGGRNQPQHF. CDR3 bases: TGCAGCGTCGCAGGGGGCCGCAATCAGCCCCAGCATTTT.